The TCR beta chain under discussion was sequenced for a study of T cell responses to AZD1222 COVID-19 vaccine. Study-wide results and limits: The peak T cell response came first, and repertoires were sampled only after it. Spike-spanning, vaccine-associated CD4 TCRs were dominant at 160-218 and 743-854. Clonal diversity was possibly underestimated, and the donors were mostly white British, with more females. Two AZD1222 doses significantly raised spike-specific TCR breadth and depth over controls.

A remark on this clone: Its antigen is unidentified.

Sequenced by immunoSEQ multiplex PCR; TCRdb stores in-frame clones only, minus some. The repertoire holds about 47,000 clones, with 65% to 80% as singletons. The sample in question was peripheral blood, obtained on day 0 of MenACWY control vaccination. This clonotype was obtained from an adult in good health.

CDR3 sequence: CATSSLGRSSSGANVLTF. The DNA of the CDR3 is TGTGCCACCAGCAGTCTGGGACGGTCGAGCTCTGGGGCCAACGTCCTGACTTTC. This chain uses TRBV15 with TRBJ2-6; D is possibly TRBD1 or TRBD2 (5 bases each). There are 18 residues in the CDR3. Germline CDR1 reads LNHNV; CDR2 reads YYDKDF (reference sequence). The V gene lost 3 bases and the J gene lost 0 bases, with 15 bases spanning the gap.